Sequencing of this TCR beta chain was carried out in a study of blood T cell repertoires in COVID-19. Study in general: COVID-19 samples collected from the United States, Italy and Spain covered acute and convalescent phases. From T cells, B-cell-depleted T cells, or PBMCs came the material, which was cDNA or gDNA.

Original processing methods: The assay estimated nucleated cells by amplifying reference gene primers. Produced via immunoSEQ multiplex PCR; TCRdb's table is partial and in-frame only. From that table come the V and J calls and clone size; the DNA was used to work out D and trimming. The repertoire holds about 210,000 clones, with approximately 82% as singletons. Germline CDR1 reads MNHNY; CDR2 reads SVGAGI (reference sequence). V shed 0 bases and J shed 2 bases, with 5 bases lying between them. The CDR3 spans 14 residues. This receptor was identified in a woman aged 40 to 50 with acute or convalescent COVID-19. Input material: peripheral blood. The chain combines TRBV6-6 with TRBJ1-3; D not certain. DNA of the CDR3: TGTGCCAGCAGTTACTCTACAGCTGGAAACACCATATATTTT. Its protein is CASSYSTAGNTIYF.